This TCR beta chain was recovered during a study of CD8+ T cells in alopecia areata (dated by TCRdb to 2017 to 2018). Study-level background: The treated patients took part in an open-label pilot trial in which moderate-to-severe alopecia areata was treated with oral tofacitinib at 5 to 10 mg twice daily. The study used high-throughput TCRbeta sequencing to examine T cell clonal expansion in alopecia areata, in both the C3H/HeJ mouse model and human patients. Disease severity in treated patients was measured with the SALT score, which quantifies the percentage of affected scalp surface area. Patients received tofacitinib for 6 to 18 months and were then followed off drug for 6 months to check for delayed response and recurrence. Human TCRbeta sequencing covered scalp tissue and sorted CD4+ and CD8+ peripheral blood T cells from patchy and totalis/universalis alopecia areata patients and healthy controls. Biopsies were taken from tofacitinib-treated patients at baseline and at 4 and 24 weeks of treatment, and a later scalp biopsy was taken in several of the tofacitinib-treated patients. Clonality in the scalp was compared among normal scalp (n=4), patchy alopecia areata scalp (n=8), and alopecia totalis/universalis scalp (n=8). RNA was obtained with the PAXgene miRNA kit for fixed scalp, the miRNeasy kit for PBMCs, and the RNeasy kit for mouse skin. TCRbeta CDR3 regions were amplified by immunoSEQ multiplex PCR with 35 Vbeta forward and 13 Jbeta reverse primers. The full study reports these points: Compared with normal scalp, lesional scalp had higher clonality and more expanded CD8+ clones, particularly in alopecia totalis/universalis, a pattern that suggests antigenic drive. Because the treated cohort was small and included a single nonresponder, larger studies are needed to assess links between baseline CD8+ expansion and response. Scalp TCR repertoire analysis is complicated because resident alphabeta T cells in normal human skin are also sequenced, whereas mouse skin is dominated by gammadelta T cells. Many expanded lesional clones were found to persist in scalp and blood during tofacitinib treatment, and relapse after treatment cessation may be partly explained by this persistence. TCR sequences shared between patients were less clear than in mice, possibly partly because of HLA diversity in the patient population. With tofacitinib, both scalp clonality and the number of expanded CD8+ clones among the top 100 scalp clones went down significantly.

Read against the paper, the sample's treatment or condition label means: oral pan-JAK inhibitor, 5-10 mg twice daily. Lesional scalp punch biopsies and peripheral blood were obtained from alopecia areata patients. After PBMCs were isolated by density centrifugation and stained for CD3, CD4 and CD8, a FACSAria was used to sort CD4+ and CD8+ T cells. Including the terminal cysteine and phenylalanine, the CDR3 comprises 11 residues. Only the CDR3 portion is preserved as DNA: 33 bases, with reading frame beginning at the first base. The germline V gene (reference sequence) sets CDR1 to MNHNY and CDR2 to SVGAGI. Between the V and J ends, shortened by 5 bases and 8 bases respectively, the junction contains 7 bases. A word on this clone: The antigen this receptor binds is unknown. No per-base quality is available; no much larger clone lies one base away.

Libraries were constructed by the immunoSEQ multiplex PCR assay. For TCR sequencing, RNA was extracted from every sample and reverse transcribed into cDNA to serve as template. SuperScript III was used to make first-strand cDNA, primed with a 2:1 mix of oligo-dT and random hexamers. A synthetic immune receptor repertoire was used to gauge amplification bias, and whatever bias remained was removed computationally. Under the source paper's analysis protocol: Raw reads were preprocessed to remove errors, and CDR3 was defined according to IMGT conventions as the region from the conserved cysteine to phenylalanine. To get clonality, Shannon entropy was normalized by log2 of the number of productive unique TCRs and the result was subtracted from 1. Scalp TCRbeta sequences were cross-referenced with sorted blood CD4 and CD8 repertoires so that the CD4 or CD8 identity of scalp clones could be inferred. TCRdb took this table from immuneACCESS and kept in-frame rearrangements with V and J called. Such tables lack part of the clones; where checked against another copy, unresolved V genes explain under half of the gap, and the rest is unexplained. From that table come the V and J calls and clone size; the DNA was used to work out D and trimming. The table for this sample lists 150,000 to 200,000 clones; around 51% of them were counted only once. The ten largest clonotypes hold about a tenth of the sample.

The origin of this receptor is a human donor with alopecia areata. Sequenced here: CD8+ T cells sorted from blood, sampled around week 53, from a patient treated with tofacitinib. The rearrangement joined TRBV6-6 to TRBJ2-1; the D gene cannot be resolved reliably. The sequenced DNA: TGTGCCAGCAGTATCGGTGATGAGCAGTTCTTC. This gives the protein CASSIGDEQFF.